This T cell receptor beta chain was captured in a study of T cells in Graves' hyperthyroidism and ophthalmopathy. V was cut by 0 bases and J by 1 base, with 24 bases left in between. This CDR3 comprises 19 residues. Germline-derived CDR1 and CDR2 are DFQATT and SNEGSKA (reference sequence). The PBMCs studied were ones that came from approximately 9.9 ml fresh peripheral blood. Amplified regions were TCR beta CDR3 sequences from RNA transcripts. TCR CDR3 regions were first amplified by RT-PCR with HTBI primers. A single record per CDR3 protein comes from TCRdb applying MiXCR to the multiplex PCR reads. The sample has roughly 740,000 distinct CDR3 sequences; 16% are singletons.

The TCR comes from a man aged 18 to 35 with Graves' hyperthyroidism. The sample taken for sequencing was blood. The chain recombines TRBV20-1 with TRBJ2-5; D possibly corresponds to TRBD2 (5 bases). CDR3 bases: TGCAGTGCTAGAGATGGGAGTCCCTATACTACCCCTAGCCAAGAGACCCAGTACTTC. Amino acid sequence: CSARDGSPYTTPSQETQYF.